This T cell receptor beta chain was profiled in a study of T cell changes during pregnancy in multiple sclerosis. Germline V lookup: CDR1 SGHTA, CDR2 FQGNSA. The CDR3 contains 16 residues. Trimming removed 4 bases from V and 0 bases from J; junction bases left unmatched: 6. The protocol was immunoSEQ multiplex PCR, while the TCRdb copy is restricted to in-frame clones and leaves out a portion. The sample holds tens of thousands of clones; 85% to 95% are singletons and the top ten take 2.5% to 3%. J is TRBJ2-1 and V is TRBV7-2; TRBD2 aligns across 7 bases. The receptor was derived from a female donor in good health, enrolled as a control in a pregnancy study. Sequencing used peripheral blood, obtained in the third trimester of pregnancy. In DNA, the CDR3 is TGTGCCAGCAGCTATAGCGGGTTCAGCTCCTACAATGAGCAGTTCTTC. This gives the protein CASSYSGFSSYNEQFF.